Sequencing of this T cell receptor beta chain was carried out in a study of cytotoxic CD8 clonotypes in ibrutinib-treated CLL. The ends lost 3 bases at V and 0 bases at J; junction bases unmatched: 8. This CDR3 contains 18 residues. Looked up from germline, CDR1 is MGHRA and CDR2 is YSYEKL. Depth targeted 1 in 200,000 to 1 in 1 million T cells, averaging around 9.5x coverage per clonotype. Here immunoSEQ multiplex PCR was the method, and the copy in TCRdb shows in-frame clones only, minus some. The data contain over 70,000 clones, around 84% of them singletons. A remark on this clone: Its matching antigen is unknown.

Study-level points and caveats: Clonality at baseline surpassed age-matched healthy donors and tracked circulating CD8+ T-cell counts.

The sequencing used PBMCs, collected before ibrutinib treatment. The chain combines TRBV4-1 with TRBJ2-2, with 9 nucleotides matching TRBD1. The source of this sequence is a human donor with chronic lymphocytic leukemia. DNA of the CDR3: TGCGCCAGCAGCCAGAGGGGTGGGACAGGGACGAACACCGGGGAGCTGTTTTTT. It translates to CASSQRGGTGTNTGELFF.